The 21 T cell receptor beta chains listed next were all sequenced from one sample in a study of early T cells in non-severe SARS-CoV-2 infection. TCRdb called the 5' RACE reads again in MiXCR, with one record for every CDR3 protein. The profile covers some 77,000 distinct CDR3 sequences, with 5% appearing a single time and 6.5% to 8% taken by the ten largest. The source material was whole blood, sampled at baseline. The receptors here all came from an adult who was a healthcare worker with PCR-confirmed SARS-CoV-2 infection or an uninfected control (not recorded which).

This clonotype was counted at least ten times. The chain uses TRBV6-6 and TRBJ2-3; 8 bases are shared with TRBD2. V dropped 6 bases and J dropped 4; count of bases not matched to a gene: 3. The CDR3 covers 13 residues. Germline V CDR1 and CDR2: MNHNY, SVGAGI (reference sequence). Here the CDR3 reads CASRSGRADTQYF. Here the CDR3 DNA reads TGTGCCAGCAGGAGCGGGAGAGCAGATACGCAGTATTTT.

Ten or more counts support this clonotype. The chain employs TRBV27 and TRBJ1-5, with D unclear. Per germline, CDR1 MNHEY and CDR2 SMNVEV (reference sequence). V gave up 5 bases and J gave up 4 bases, with 9 bases separating them. The CDR3 is 13 amino acids. The CDR3 bases are TGTGCCAGCAGTCGGGCCCCTAATCAGCCCCAGCATTTT. It specifies CASSRAPNQPQHF.

This clonotype was found a few times. Here the CDR3 DNA reads TGTGCCAGCAGTGAATGGGGACCTGGGTCCGGGAATTACGAAGCTTTCTTT. This codes for CASSEWGPGSGNYEAFF. V usage is TRBV25-1 and J usage is TRBJ1-1, with D tentatively TRBD1 (5 bases). This CDR3 contains 17 residues. Trimming cost V 1 base and J 8 bases, with 23 bases left between them. CDR1 and CDR2 from the germline V gene are MGHDK and SYGVNS.

The chain is built from TRBV7-9 and TRBJ2-7; the match to TRBD1 covers 7 bases. J lost 0 bases, V lost 4 bases, and 3 bases had no gene match. Germline CDR1 SEHNR, CDR2 FQNEAQ (reference sequence). This CDR3 spans 14 amino acids. The CDR3 DNA reads TGTGCCAGCAGCTCGGGACAGTACTCCTACGAGCAGTACTTC. It specifies CASSSGQYSYEQYF.

This clonotype was counted at least ten times. This chain joins TRBV5-1 and TRBJ2-7; 8 nucleotides agree with TRBD1. With V trimmed by 4 bases and J by 2 bases, 5 bases remained unmatched. CDR3 length equals 14 residues. Per the germline V gene, CDR1 is SGHRS and CDR2 is YFSETQ. The CDR3 coding sequence is TGCGCCAGCAGCACCGAGGACAGGGCCTACGAGCAGTACTTC. This sequence encodes CASSTEDRAYEQYF.

This clonotype was counted at least ten times. The V call is TRBV29-1, the J call TRBJ1-1; 7 bases fit TRBD1. Looked up from germline, CDR1 is SQVTM and CDR2 is ANQGSEA. The CDR3 spans 13 residues. V lost 8 bases and J lost 5; bases outside the gene matches: 11. The CDR3 sequence: CSTSRGRGTEAFF. CDR3 DNA sequence: TGCAGCACCTCAAGGGGGCGCGGTACTGAAGCTTTCTTT.

V gene TRBV5-1 combines with J gene TRBJ2-7, with 11 bases lining up with TRBD2. CDR1 is SGHRS, CDR2 YFSETQ, per germline. The CDR3 loop spans 14 amino acids. J was trimmed by 7 bases and V by 7 bases; bases with no gene match: 10. CDR3 bases: TGCGCCAGCGACCCGGGACTAGCGGTGGGAGAGCAGTACTTC. Amino acids: CASDPGLAVGEQYF.

The J gene is TRBJ2-3, the V gene TRBV6-6; 7 bases fit TRBD1. The germline CDR1 and CDR2 sequences are MNHNY and SVGAGI (reference sequence). The J segment lost 5 bases and the V segment lost 0 bases, leaving 11 bases of the junction unmatched. This CDR3 is 17 amino acids long. Written as DNA, the CDR3 is TGTGCCAGCAGTTACTCCGTGGGACAGACGACTATAGATACGCAGTATTTT. The encoded protein is CASSYSVGQTTIDTQYF.

This clonotype was counted ten times or more. This chain links TRBV28 with TRBJ2-5; TRBD2 might be the D (5 bases). Trimming removed 3 bases from V and 3 bases from J, with 20 bases in between. Germline V gives CDR1 MDHEN, CDR2 SYDVKM. The CDR3 covers 17 residues. CDR3 sequence: CASSLGRRGPKEETQYF. CDR3 bases: TGTGCCAGCAGTTTGGGTAGGAGAGGGCCAAAAGAAGAGACCCAGTACTTC.

This clonotype was counted at least ten times. This chain joins TRBV7-9 and TRBJ2-2, with D possibly matching TRBD1 (6 bases). The CDR3 length is 14 residues. Germline lookup yields CDR1 SEHNR and CDR2 FQNEAQ (reference sequence). Deletions cut 8 bases from V and 0 bases from J, with 10 bases between. CDR3 protein: CASWDTPNTGELFF. CDR3 DNA sequence: TGTGCCAGCTGGGACACGCCGAACACCGGGGAGCTGTTTTTT.

This clonotype was seen repeatedly, ten times or more. The rearrangement joins TRBV11-2 to TRBJ2-7; 16 bases match TRBD2. Trimming removed 3 bases from V and 2 bases from J; junction bases left unmatched: 7. This CDR3 has 18 amino acids. Germline V lookup: CDR1 SGHAT, CDR2 FQNNGV. The CDR3 region is CASSFSGTSGRAPYEQYF. The CDR3 region has the DNA TGTGCCAGCAGCTTCTCCGGGACTAGCGGGAGGGCCCCCTACGAGCAGTACTTC.

The chain combines TRBV28 with TRBJ1-2; D gene ambiguous. The V gene lost 4 bases and the J gene lost 0 bases, with 9 bases spanning the gap. The CDR3 consists of 14 residues. CDR1 is MDHEN and CDR2 is SYDVKM in the germline V gene. The CDR3 DNA reads as TGTGCCAGCAGTTACGTATCGGCTAACTATGGCTACACCTTC. This sequence encodes CASSYVSANYGYTF.

This clonotype has ten or more counts. The chain links TRBV7-9 to TRBJ2-1, with 12 bases that match TRBD2. The CDR3 is 15 amino acids. In germline, CDR1 is SEHNR, CDR2 FQNEAQ (reference sequence). J gave up 8 bases and V 6 bases, and 8 bases lay outside the gene matches. The CDR3 DNA is TGTGCCAGCAGGGCTACTAGCGGGAGGCCTTATGAGCAGTTCTTC. It codes for CASRATSGRPYEQFF.

This clonotype has ten or more counts. The CDR3 nucleotides read TGCAGTGCTAGAGACTCTGATAACTATGGCTACACCTTC. Encoded protein: CSARDSDNYGYTF. The chain uses TRBV20-1 and TRBJ1-2, with D unclear. V was pared by 0 bases and J by 1 base, with 6 bases between. In germline, CDR1 is DFQATT, CDR2 SNEGSKA (reference sequence). This CDR3 has 13 amino acids.

With respect to this clonotype: An end of the junction differs from the germline gene, which may be a read error. The chain joins TRBV5-4 to TRBJ2-1, with TRBD1 matching over 11 bases. The V gene's germline CDR1 is SGHNT and CDR2 YYREEE (reference sequence). This CDR3 is 17 amino acids long. For the CDR3, the DNA is TGTGCCAGCAGTTTGGACAGGGGGCCACCTTTGTACAATGAGCAGTTCTTC. Amino acid sequence: CASSLDRGPPLYNEQFF.

This clonotype has a count of ten or more. This chain connects TRBV12-3 or TRBV12-4 to TRBJ2-2; no clear D gene. Trimming cost V 7 bases and J 0 bases, with 12 bases left between them. CDR3 length equals 15 residues. The CDR3: CASTPGRSNTGELFF. The CDR3 region has the DNA TGTGCCAGCACCCCCGGCCGTTCGAACACCGGGGAGCTGTTTTTT.

This clonotype has at least ten counts. V gene TRBV7-2 combines with J gene TRBJ1-4, with TRBD1 matching 8 bases. J was trimmed by 8 bases and V by 4 bases; bases with no gene match: 9. CDR3 length equals 15 residues. Per the germline V gene, CDR1 is SGHTA and CDR2 is FQGNSA. For the CDR3, the DNA is TGTGCCAGCAGCTCGACGACAGGGGTGGGGGAAAAACTGTTTTTT. Translating gives CASSSTTGVGEKLFF.

CDR3 DNA sequence: TGTGCCAGCAGCTCCGAGGGGGGACAGGGGCCACCCTCCGTCTACGAGCAGTACTTC. Residues: CASSSEGGQGPPSVYEQYF. The chain recombines TRBV5-5 with TRBJ2-7; TRBD1 matches 10 bases. Trimming removed 3 bases from V and 3 bases from J; junction bases left unmatched: 18. From germline, CDR1 is SGHKS and CDR2 YYEKEE (reference sequence). The CDR3 consists of 19 residues.

The CDR3 DNA reads TGTGCCAGCAGCTCCCGGGGGGCGAACACCGGGGAGCTGTTTTTT. Protein product: CASSSRGANTGELFF. The chain carries TRBV7-9 and TRBJ2-2, with 7 positions matching TRBD2. Trimming cost V 4 bases and J 0 bases; bases outside gene matches: 2. The CDR3 runs 15 residues. CDR1 is SEHNR, CDR2 FQNEAQ, per germline (reference sequence).

The chain couples TRBV7-8 to TRBJ2-3; 7 bases match TRBD2. This CDR3 contains 20 residues. V lost 5 bases, J lost 0 bases, and 20 bases stayed unmatched. The germline CDR1 and CDR2 sequences are SGHVS and FQNEAQ. The CDR3 reads CASSLPRPMASGTSTDTQYF. The DNA of the CDR3 is TGTGCCAGCAGCCTTCCCAGGCCCATGGCTAGCGGAACTAGCACAGATACGCAGTATTTT.

The chain joins TRBV25-1 to TRBJ2-7; 12 bases are a match to TRBD2. Germline loops: CDR1 MGHDK, CDR2 SYGVNS. The CDR3 contains 14 residues. Trimming cost V 6 bases and J 2 bases; bases outside gene matches: 2. The CDR3 DNA follows: TGTGCCAGCAGCACTAGCGGGAGGACCTACGAGCAGTACTTC. It codes for CASSTSGRTYEQYF.